This T cell receptor (beta chain) was identified during a study of cytomegalovirus exposure and HLA in healthy donors. Trimming removed 0 bases from V and 4 bases from J, with 12 bases in between. The CDR3 totals 14 residues. Germline V gene data show CDR1 as GTSNPN and CDR2 as SVGIG (reference sequence). Amplification used 60 Vbeta primers and 13 Jbeta primers. Libraries were prepared by immunoSEQ multiplex PCR; TCRdb keeps only in-frame clonotypes and omits some of them. The sample yields 150,000 to 200,000 clones, of which the top ten take up 6.5%. Sequencing input: PBMCs. The TCR was taken from a young man in good health and CMV-seronegative. This chain connects TRBV30 to TRBJ1-1, with D tentatively TRBD1 (5 bases). This CDR3 is CAWSVLQGPTEAFF. CDR3 sequence (DNA): TGTGCCTGGAGTGTACTTCAGGGCCCCACTGAAGCTTTCTTT.